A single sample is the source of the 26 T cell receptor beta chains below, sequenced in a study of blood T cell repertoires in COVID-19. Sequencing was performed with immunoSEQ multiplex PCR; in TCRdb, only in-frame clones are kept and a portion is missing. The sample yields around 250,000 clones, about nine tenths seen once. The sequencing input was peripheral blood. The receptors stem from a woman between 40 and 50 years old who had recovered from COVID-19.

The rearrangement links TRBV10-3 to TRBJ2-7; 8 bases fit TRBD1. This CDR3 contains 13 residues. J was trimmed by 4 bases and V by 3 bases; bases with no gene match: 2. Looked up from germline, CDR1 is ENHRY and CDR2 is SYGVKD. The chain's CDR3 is CAISDRGPYEQYF. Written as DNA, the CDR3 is TGTGCCATCAGTGACAGGGGGCCTTACGAGCAGTACTTC.

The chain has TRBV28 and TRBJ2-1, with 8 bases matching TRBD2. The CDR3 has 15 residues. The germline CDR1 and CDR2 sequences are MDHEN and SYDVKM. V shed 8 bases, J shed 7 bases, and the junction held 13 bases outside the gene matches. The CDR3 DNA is TGTGCCAGCCGATCGAGCGGGAGTCACGGTAATGAGCAGTTCTTC. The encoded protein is CASRSSGSHGNEQFF.

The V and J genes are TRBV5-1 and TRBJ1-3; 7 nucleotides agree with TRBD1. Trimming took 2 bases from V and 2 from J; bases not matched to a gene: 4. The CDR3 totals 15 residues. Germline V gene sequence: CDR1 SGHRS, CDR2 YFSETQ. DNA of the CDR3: TGCGCCAGCAGCTTAACAGGGGACGCTGGAAACACCATATATTTT. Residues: CASSLTGDAGNTIYF.

The CDR3 is CASSPTYRQVEAFF. CDR3 sequence (DNA): TGTGCCAGCAGCCCGACCTACCGACAGGTCGAAGCTTTCTTT. The rearrangement uses TRBV3-1 (or the pseudogene TRBV3-2) and TRBJ1-1; D might be TRBD1 (6 bases). This CDR3 region has 14 residues. V was shortened by 4 bases and J by 8 bases, with 17 bases between the two germline ends. From germline, CDR1 is LGHDT and CDR2 YNNKEL (reference sequence).

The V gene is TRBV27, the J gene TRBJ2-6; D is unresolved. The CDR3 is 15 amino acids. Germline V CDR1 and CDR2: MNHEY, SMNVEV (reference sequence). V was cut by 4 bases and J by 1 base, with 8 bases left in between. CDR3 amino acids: CASSSGLSGANVLTF. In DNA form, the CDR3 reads TGTGCCAGCAGTTCTGGGCTTTCTGGGGCCAACGTCCTGACTTTC.

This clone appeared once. CDR3 nucleotides: TGTGCCAGCAGTTTGGGGACAGGGGGGGGTTTTGAGACCCAGTACTTC. It is translated as CASSLGTGGGFETQYF. The rearrangement joins TRBV28 to TRBJ2-5; the match to TRBD1 covers 11 bases. Per the germline V gene, CDR1 is MDHEN and CDR2 is SYDVKM. J was trimmed by 5 bases and V by 3 bases; bases with no gene match: 8. The CDR3 is 16 amino acids.

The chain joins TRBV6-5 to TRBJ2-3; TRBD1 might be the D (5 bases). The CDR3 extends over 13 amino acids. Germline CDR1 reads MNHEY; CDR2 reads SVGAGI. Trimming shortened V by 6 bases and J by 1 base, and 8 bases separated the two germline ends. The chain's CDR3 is CASSLGGTDTQYF. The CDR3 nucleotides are TGTGCCAGCAGCTTAGGGGGCACAGATACGCAGTATTTT.

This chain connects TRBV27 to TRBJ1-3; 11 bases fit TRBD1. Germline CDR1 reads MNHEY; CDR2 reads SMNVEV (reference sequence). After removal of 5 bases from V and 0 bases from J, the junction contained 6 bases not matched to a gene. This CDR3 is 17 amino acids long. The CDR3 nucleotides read TGTGCCAGCAGTCCGAGGGACAGGGGGTACTCTGGAAACACCATATATTTT. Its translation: CASSPRDRGYSGNTIYF.

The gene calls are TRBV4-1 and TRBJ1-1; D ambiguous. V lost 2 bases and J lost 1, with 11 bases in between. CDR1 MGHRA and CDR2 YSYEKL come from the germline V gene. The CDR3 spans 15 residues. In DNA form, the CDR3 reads TGCGCCAGCAGCCAAACCGTCACAGCGAACACTGAAGCTTTCTTT. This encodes CASSQTVTANTEAFF.

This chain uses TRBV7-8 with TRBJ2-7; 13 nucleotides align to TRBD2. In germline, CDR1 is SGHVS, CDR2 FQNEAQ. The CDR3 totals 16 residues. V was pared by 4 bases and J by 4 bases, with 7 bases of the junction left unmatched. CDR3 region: CASSSRTSGSTYEQYF. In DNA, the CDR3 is TGTGCCAGCAGCTCCCGGACTAGCGGGAGTACTTACGAGCAGTACTTC.

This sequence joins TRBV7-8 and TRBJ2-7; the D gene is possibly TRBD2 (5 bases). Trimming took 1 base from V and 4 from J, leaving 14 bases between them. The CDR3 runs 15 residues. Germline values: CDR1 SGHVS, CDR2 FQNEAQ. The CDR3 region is CASSLDPGTRYEQYF. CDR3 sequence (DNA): TGTGCCAGCAGCTTAGACCCGGGAACGCGGTACGAGCAGTACTTC.

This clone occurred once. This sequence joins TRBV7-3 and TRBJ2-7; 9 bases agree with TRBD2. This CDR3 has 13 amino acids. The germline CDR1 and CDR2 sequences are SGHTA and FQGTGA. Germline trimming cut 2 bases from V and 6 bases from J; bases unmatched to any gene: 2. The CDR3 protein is CASSLSAGGEQYF. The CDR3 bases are TGTGCCAGCAGCTTATCAGCGGGAGGCGAGCAGTACTTC.

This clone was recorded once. The CDR3 DNA is TGTGCCAGCAGTGAATGGGACAGTAATTCACCCCTCCACTTT. Amino acids: CASSEWDSNSPLHF. The rearrangement links TRBV6-1 to TRBJ1-6; 7 nucleotides agree with TRBD1. This CDR3 region has 14 residues. The germline V gene has CDR1 MNHNS and CDR2 SASEGT. After removal of 2 bases from V and 6 bases from J, the junction contained 1 base not matched to a gene.

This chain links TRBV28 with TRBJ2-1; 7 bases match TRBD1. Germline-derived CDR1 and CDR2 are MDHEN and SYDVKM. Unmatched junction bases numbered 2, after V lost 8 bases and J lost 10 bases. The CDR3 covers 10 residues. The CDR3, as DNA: TGTGCCAGCGGACAGGCGGAGCAGTTCTTC. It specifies CASGQAEQFF.

CDR3 nucleotide sequence: TGTGCCAGCAGCGCGGAGAGCTCCTACGAGCAGTACTTC. This encodes CASSAESSYEQYF. The rearrangement links TRBV28 to TRBJ2-7; D remains unclear. V lost 6 bases and J lost 0, with 9 bases in between. The CDR3 sequence is 13 residues long. The germline V gene encodes CDR1 MDHEN and CDR2 SYDVKM.

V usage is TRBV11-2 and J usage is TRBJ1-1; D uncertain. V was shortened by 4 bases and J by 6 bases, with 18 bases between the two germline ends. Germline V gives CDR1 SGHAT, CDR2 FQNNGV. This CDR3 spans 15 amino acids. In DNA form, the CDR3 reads TGTGCCAGCAGCTGGCGGGAGGATCGCAACTCTGAAGCTTTCTTT. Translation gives CASSWREDRNSEAFF.

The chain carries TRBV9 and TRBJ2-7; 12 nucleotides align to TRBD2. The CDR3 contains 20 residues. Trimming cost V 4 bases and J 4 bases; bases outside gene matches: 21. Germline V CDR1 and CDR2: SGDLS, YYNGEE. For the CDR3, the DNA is TGTGCCAGCAGCCGGACGACGTGGACTAGCGGGGCCCAGGTGGGTTACGAGCAGTACTTC. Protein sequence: CASSRTTWTSGAQVGYEQYF. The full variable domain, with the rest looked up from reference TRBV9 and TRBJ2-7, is DSGVTQTPKHLITATGQRVTLRCSPRSGDLSVYWYQQSLDQGLQFLIQYYNGEERAKGNILERFSAQQFPDLHSELNLSSLELGDSALYFCASSRTTWTSGAQVGYEQYFGPGTRLTVT.

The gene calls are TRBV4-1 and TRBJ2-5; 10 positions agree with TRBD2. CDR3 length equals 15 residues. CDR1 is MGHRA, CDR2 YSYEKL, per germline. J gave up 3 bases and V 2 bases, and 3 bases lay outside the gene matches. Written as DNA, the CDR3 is TGCGCCAGCAGCCAACTTCTAGCGGGGGAAGAGACCCAGTACTTC. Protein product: CASSQLLAGEETQYF.

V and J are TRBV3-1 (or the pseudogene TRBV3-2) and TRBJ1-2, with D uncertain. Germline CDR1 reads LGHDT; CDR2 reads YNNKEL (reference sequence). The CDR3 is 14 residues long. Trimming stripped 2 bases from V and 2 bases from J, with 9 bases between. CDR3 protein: CASSQTGNNYGYTF. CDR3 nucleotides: TGTGCCAGCAGCCAAACGGGGAACAACTATGGCTACACCTTC.

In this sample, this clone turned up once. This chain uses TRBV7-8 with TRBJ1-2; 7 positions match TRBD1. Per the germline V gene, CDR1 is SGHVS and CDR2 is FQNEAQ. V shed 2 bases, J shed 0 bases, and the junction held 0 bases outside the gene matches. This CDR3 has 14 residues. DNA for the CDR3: TGTGCCAGCAGCTTACAGGGGGCTAACTATGGCTACACCTTC. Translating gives CASSLQGANYGYTF.

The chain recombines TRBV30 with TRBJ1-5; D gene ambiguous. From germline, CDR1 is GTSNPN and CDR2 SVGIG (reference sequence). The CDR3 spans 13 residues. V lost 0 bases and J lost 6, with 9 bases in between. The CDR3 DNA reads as TGTGCCTGGAGTGTGGGAGGGCTTCAGCCCCAGCATTTT. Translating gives CAWSVGGLQPQHF. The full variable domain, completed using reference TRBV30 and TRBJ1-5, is SQTIHQWPATLVQPVGSPLSLECTVEGTSNPNLYWYRQAAGRGLQLLFYSVGIGQISSEVPQNLSASRPQDRQFILSSKKLLLSDSGFYLCAWSVGGLQPQHFGDGTRLSIL.

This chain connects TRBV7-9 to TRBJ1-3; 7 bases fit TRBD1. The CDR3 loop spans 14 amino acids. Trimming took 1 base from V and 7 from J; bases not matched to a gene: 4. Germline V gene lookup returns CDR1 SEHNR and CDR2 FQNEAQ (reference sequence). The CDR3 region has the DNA TGTGCCAGCAGCTTAGGAGGGGGCGGGAACACCATATATTTT. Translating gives CASSLGGGGNTIYF.

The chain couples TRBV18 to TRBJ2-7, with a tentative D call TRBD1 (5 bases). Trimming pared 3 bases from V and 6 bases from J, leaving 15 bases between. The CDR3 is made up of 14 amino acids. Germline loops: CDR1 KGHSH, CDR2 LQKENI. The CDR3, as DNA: TGTGCCAGCTCACCTTCTTCACCAGGGTTCGAGCAGTACTTC. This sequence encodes CASSPSSPGFEQYF.

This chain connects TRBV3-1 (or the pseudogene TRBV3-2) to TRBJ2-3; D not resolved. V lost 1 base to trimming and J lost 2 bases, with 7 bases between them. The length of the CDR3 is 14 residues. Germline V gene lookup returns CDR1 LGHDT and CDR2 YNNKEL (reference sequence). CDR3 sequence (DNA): TGTGCCAGCAGCCAAGGGGCTACCACAGATACGCAGTATTTT. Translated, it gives CASSQGATTDTQYF.

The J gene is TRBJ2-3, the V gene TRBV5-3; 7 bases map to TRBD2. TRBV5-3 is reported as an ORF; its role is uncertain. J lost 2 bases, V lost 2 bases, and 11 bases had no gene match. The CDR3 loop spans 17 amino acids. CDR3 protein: CARSFSAPSGFTDTQYF. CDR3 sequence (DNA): TGTGCCAGAAGCTTCTCGGCGCCTAGCGGATTCACAGATACGCAGTATTTT.

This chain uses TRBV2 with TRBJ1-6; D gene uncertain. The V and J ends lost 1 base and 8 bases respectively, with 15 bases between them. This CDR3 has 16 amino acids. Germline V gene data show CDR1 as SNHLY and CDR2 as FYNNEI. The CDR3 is CASSEGGWAADSPLHF. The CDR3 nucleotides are TGTGCCAGCAGTGAAGGTGGTTGGGCAGCCGATTCACCCCTCCACTTT.